This T cell receptor (beta chain) is drawn from a study of T cells in Graves' hyperthyroidism and ophthalmopathy. Study overall: Peripheral blood was collected at initial diagnosis, before any treatment.

Study outcomes and limitations: Most clonotypes that expanded in the thyroid above 0.001 also showed up in blood. Model output signaled ophthalmopathy a median 6.5 months ahead of onset.

Diagnostic decisions used clinical symptoms, serum thyroxine and TRAb, thyroid ultrasound and orbital computed tomography. This clonotype was detected many times. The antigen is unknown. Trimming took off 0 bases at V and 2 bases at J, with 8 bases between the two ends. The CDR3 is 14 residues long. From germline, CDR1 is SGHTA and CDR2 FQGNSA. Amplified TCR beta CDR3 regions derived from RNA transcripts. Researchers ran a first-round RT-PCR on the TCR CDR3 using the HTBI primer set. One entry per CDR3 protein results from TCRdb running MiXCR on the multiplex PCR reads. The repertoire holds 400,000 to 600,000 distinct CDR3 sequences, with around 16% as singletons.

Sequencing input: blood. The sequence derives from a woman in her thirties with Graves' ophthalmopathy. J is TRBJ2-7 and V is TRBV7-2, with D possibly TRBD2 on 6 matching bases. CDR3 nucleotides: TGTGCCAGCAGCTTAGCTAGCGGAGCCTACGAGCAGTACTTC. Protein sequence: CASSLASGAYEQYF.